This T cell receptor (beta chain) was captured in a study of shared T cell receptors in the human thymus. The protocol was immunoSEQ multiplex PCR, while the TCRdb copy is restricted to in-frame clones and leaves out a portion. The table has roughly 700,000 clones, 88% seen once. This CDR3 is built from 15 residues. CDR1 is SGHNT, CDR2 YENEEA, per germline. V was shortened by 5 bases and J by 7 bases, with 21 bases between the two germline ends. These same records also appear under a second study, on human thymus T cells. That report adds: It was healthy Finnish infants having corrective surgery for congenital heart defects who were the donors. Corrective cardiac operations yielded the resected thymus tissue. Thymic and blood repertoires appeared to show biased V and J gene usage. Unrelated people showed highly overlapping thymic repertoires, related research reported.

The specimen was thymocytes. The clonotype comes from a boy in the first two years of life with a congenital heart defect. The V and J genes are TRBV11-3 and TRBJ2-7, with D perhaps TRBD1 (6 bases). CDR3 nucleotide sequence: TGTGCCAGCAGCCGTAACCCTAACAGGGTCGGGGAGCAGTACTTC. Its protein is CASSRNPNRVGEQYF.